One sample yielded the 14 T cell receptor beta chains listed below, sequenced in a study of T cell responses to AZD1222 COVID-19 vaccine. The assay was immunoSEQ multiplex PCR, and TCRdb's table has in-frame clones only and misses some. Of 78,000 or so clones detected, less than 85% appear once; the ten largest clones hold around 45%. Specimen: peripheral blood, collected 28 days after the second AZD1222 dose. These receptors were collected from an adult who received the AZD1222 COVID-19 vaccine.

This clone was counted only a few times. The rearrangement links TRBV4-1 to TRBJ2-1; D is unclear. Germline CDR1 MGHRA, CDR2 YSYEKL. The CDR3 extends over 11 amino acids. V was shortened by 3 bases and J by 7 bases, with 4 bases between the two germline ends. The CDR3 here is CASSQENEQFF. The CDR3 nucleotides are TGCGCCAGCAGCCAGGAGAATGAGCAGTTCTTC.

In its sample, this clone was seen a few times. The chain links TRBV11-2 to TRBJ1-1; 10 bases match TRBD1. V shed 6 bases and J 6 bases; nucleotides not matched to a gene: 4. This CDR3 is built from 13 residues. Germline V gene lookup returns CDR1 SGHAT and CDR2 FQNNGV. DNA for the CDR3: TGTGCCAGCAGTCCCGGGACAGGGGCTGAAGCTTTCTTT. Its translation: CASSPGTGAEAFF.

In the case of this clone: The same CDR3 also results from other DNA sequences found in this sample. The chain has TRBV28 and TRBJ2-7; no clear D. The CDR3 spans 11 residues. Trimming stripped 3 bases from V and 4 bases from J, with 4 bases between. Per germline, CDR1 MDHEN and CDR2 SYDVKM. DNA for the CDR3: TGTGCCAGCAGTTTTAGTTACGAGCAGTACTTC. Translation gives CASSFSYEQYF.

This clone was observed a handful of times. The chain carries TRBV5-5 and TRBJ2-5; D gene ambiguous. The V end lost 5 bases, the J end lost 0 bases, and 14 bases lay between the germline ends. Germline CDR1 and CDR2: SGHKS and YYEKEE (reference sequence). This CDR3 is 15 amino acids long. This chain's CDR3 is CASRRRVLDQETQYF. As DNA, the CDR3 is TGTGCCAGCAGGCGGCGCGTACTGGACCAAGAGACCCAGTACTTC.

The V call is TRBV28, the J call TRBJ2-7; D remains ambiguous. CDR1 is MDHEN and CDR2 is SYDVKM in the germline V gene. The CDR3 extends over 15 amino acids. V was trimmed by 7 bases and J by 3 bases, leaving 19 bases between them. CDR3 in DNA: TGTGCCAGCACCCTATCGGCAGGAATGGGCTACGAGCAGTACTTC. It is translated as CASTLSAGMGYEQYF.

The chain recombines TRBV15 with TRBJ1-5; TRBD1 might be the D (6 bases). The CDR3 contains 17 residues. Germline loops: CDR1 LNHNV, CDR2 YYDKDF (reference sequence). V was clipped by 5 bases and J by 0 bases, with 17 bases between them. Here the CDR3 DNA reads TGTGCCACCAGCCCCCCTCGGGGGCGATATAGCAATCAGCCCCAGCATTTT. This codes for CATSPPRGRYSNQPQHF. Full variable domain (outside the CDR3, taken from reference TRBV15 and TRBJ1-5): DAMVIQNPRYQVTQFGKPVTLSCSQTLNHNVMYWYQQKSSQAPKLLFHYYDKDFNNEADTPDNFQSRRPNTSFCFLDIRSPGLGDTAMYLCATSPPRGRYSNQPQHFGDGTRLSIL.

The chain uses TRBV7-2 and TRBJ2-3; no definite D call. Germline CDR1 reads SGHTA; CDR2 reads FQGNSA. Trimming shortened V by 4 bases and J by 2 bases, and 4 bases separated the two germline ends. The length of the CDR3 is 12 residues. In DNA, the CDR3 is TGTGCCAGCAGCTATCACACAGATACGCAGTATTTT. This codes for CASSYHTDTQYF. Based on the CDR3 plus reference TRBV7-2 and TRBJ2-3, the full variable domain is GAGVSQSPSNKVTEKGKDVELRCDPISGHTALYWYRQSLGQGLEFLIYFQGNSAPDKSGLPSDRFSAERTGGSVSTLTIQRTQQEDSAVYLCASSYHTDTQYFGPGTRLTVL.

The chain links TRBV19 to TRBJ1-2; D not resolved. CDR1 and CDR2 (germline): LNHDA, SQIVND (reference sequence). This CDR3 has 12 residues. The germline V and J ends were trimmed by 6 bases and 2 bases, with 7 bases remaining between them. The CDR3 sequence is CASREMNYGYTF. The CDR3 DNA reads TGTGCCAGTAGAGAGATGAACTATGGCTACACCTTC. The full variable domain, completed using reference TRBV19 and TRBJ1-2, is DGGITQSPKYLFRKEGQNVTLSCEQNLNHDAMYWYRQDPGQGLRLIYYSQIVNDFQKGDIAEGYSVSREKKESFPLTVTSAQKNPTAFYLCASREMNYGYTFGSGTRLTVV.

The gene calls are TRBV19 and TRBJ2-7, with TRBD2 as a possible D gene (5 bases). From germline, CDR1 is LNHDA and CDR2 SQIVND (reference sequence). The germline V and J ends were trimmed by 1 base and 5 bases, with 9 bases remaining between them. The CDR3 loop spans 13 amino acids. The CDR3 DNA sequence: TGTGCCAGTAGTATAGGGAGGAAAAACGAGCAGTACTTC. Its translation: CASSIGRKNEQYF. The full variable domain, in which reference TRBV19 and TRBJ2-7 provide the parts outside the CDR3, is DGGITQSPKYLFRKEGQNVTLSCEQNLNHDAMYWYRQDPGQGLRLIYYSQIVNDFQKGDIAEGYSVSREKKESFPLTVTSAQKNPTAFYLCASSIGRKNEQYFGPGTRLTVT.

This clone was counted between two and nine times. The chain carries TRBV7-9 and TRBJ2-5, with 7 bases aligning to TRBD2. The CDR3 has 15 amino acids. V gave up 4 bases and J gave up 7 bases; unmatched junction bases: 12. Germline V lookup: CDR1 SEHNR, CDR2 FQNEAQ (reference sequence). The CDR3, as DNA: TGTGCCAGCAGCTCCGAATGGGACTACGTGAGGACCCAGTACTTC. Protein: CASSSEWDYVRTQYF.

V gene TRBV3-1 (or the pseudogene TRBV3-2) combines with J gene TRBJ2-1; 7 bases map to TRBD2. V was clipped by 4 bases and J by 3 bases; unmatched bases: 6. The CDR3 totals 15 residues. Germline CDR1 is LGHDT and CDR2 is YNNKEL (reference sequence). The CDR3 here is CASSPWEGLYNEQFF. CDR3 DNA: TGTGCCAGCAGCCCGTGGGAGGGGCTCTACAATGAGCAGTTCTTC.

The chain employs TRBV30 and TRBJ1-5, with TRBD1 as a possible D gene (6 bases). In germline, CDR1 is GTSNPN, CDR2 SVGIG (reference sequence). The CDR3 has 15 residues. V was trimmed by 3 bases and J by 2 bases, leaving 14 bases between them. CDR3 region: CAWSRGGAGNQPQHF. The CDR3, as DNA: TGTGCCTGGAGCCGGGGGGGGGCTGGCAATCAGCCCCAGCATTTT.

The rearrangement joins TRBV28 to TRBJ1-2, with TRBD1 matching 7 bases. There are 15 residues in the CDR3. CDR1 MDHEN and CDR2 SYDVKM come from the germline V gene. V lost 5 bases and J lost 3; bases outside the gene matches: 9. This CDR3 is CASSPLPGGDYGYTF. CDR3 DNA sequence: TGTGCCAGCAGTCCTCTGCCAGGGGGGGACTATGGCTACACCTTC.

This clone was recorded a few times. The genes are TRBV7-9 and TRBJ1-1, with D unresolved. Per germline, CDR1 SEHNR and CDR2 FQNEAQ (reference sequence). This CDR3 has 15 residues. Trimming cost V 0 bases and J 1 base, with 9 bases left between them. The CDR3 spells CASSLAWGTNTEAFF. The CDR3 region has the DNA TGTGCCAGCAGCTTAGCTTGGGGAACGAACACTGAAGCTTTCTTT.